This is a list of T cell receptor beta chains from one sample in a study of cytomegalovirus exposure and HLA in healthy donors. Profiling relied on immunoSEQ multiplex PCR, and the TCRdb table lists in-frame clones only, not all of them. Of about 150,000 clones detected, around 75% appear once; the ten largest clones hold 1.5% to 2%. The sample was PBMCs. The receptors stem from a woman between 40 and 50 years old in good health and CMV-seronegative. The CDR3 runs from the conserved cysteine through the conserved F or W. Fields, in order: J gene, V gene, D gene, CDR3 protein. A D gene is named only where the DNA matches it firmly.

j_gene: TRBJ1-2; v_gene: TRBV4-1; d_gene: TRBD1; CDR3aa: CASSLRTGLPDGYTF
j_gene: TRBJ2-7; v_gene: TRBV7-8; d_gene: TRBD2; CDR3aa: CASSEGLAGVVSYEQYF
j_gene: TRBJ2-1; v_gene: TRBV7-8; d_gene: NA; CDR3aa: CASSRGARGYNEQFF
j_gene: TRBJ2-7; v_gene: TRBV5-1; d_gene: TRBD1; CDR3aa: CASSPLGTGDEQYF
j_gene: TRBJ2-5; v_gene: TRBV5-1; d_gene: NA; CDR3aa: CASSLDRGRGEETQYF
j_gene: TRBJ2-6; v_gene: TRBV2; d_gene: TRBD1; CDR3aa: CASSPGTGRSGANVLTF
j_gene: TRBJ1-1; v_gene: TRBV27; d_gene: TRBD1; CDR3aa: CASSLPGTGLNTEAFF
j_gene: TRBJ1-3; v_gene: TRBV7-9; d_gene: NA; CDR3aa: CSSSLRGSGNTIYF
j_gene: TRBJ2-3; v_gene: TRBV27; d_gene: NA; CDR3aa: CASSLNTRQATQYF
j_gene: TRBJ2-7; v_gene: TRBV30; d_gene: NA; CDR3aa: CAWIREAGEQYF
j_gene: TRBJ1-1; v_gene: TRBV4-1; d_gene: TRBD1; CDR3aa: CASSRQGSTEAFF
j_gene: TRBJ1-6; v_gene: TRBV7-8; d_gene: NA; CDR3aa: CASSLVNGNNSPLHF
j_gene: TRBJ2-7; v_gene: TRBV19; d_gene: NA; CDR3aa: CASSIREPGHLGEQYF
j_gene: TRBJ1-2; v_gene: TRBV9; d_gene: TRBD1; CDR3aa: CASSVAMTGDYGYTF
j_gene: TRBJ1-2; v_gene: TRBV2; d_gene: NA; CDR3aa: CASKEQTYNYGYTF
j_gene: TRBJ1-2; v_gene: TRBV25-1; d_gene: TRBD1; CDR3aa: CASQGQVYGYTF
j_gene: TRBJ2-7; v_gene: TRBV30; d_gene: TRBD1; CDR3aa: CAWSPQWTGTYEQYF
j_gene: TRBJ2-3; v_gene: TRBV6-1; d_gene: NA; CDR3aa: CASSEMAGYTDTQYF
j_gene: TRBJ1-2; v_gene: TRBV5-1; d_gene: NA; CDR3aa: CASSLVVQGLYGYTF
j_gene: TRBJ2-4; v_gene: TRBV18; d_gene: TRBD1; CDR3aa: CASSPSGTGEGNIQYF
j_gene: TRBJ2-5; v_gene: TRBV28; d_gene: NA; CDR3aa: CASSFGAQETQYF
j_gene: TRBJ1-6; v_gene: TRBV27; d_gene: NA; CDR3aa: CASSSVKSPLHF
j_gene: TRBJ1-2; v_gene: TRBV5-1; d_gene: NA; CDR3aa: CASSLAGGRGGYTF
j_gene: TRBJ2-5; v_gene: TRBV19; d_gene: TRBD1; CDR3aa: CASSGTGQGLMTQYF
j_gene: TRBJ1-5; v_gene: TRBV19; d_gene: NA; CDR3aa: CASSMSSNQPQHF
j_gene: TRBJ2-7; v_gene: TRBV7-9; d_gene: TRBD2; CDR3aa: CASSRGLAGANYEQYF
j_gene: TRBJ1-2; v_gene: TRBV6-5; d_gene: TRBD1; CDR3aa: CASSSGQVHGYTF
j_gene: TRBJ1-1; v_gene: TRBV28; d_gene: NA; CDR3aa: CASSRQPTEAFF
j_gene: TRBJ2-2; v_gene: TRBV29-1; d_gene: NA; CDR3aa: CSVVDGRNTGELFF
j_gene: TRBJ1-4; v_gene: TRBV19; d_gene: TRBD1; CDR3aa: CASSTGTATNEKLFF
j_gene: TRBJ2-7; v_gene: TRBV19; d_gene: TRBD1; CDR3aa: CASSISTGTTYEQYF
j_gene: TRBJ2-7; v_gene: TRBV7-9; d_gene: TRBD2; CDR3aa: CASSLTPGTSWYEQYF
j_gene: TRBJ1-1; v_gene: TRBV11-2; d_gene: NA; CDR3aa: CASSLEPDTTEAFF
j_gene: TRBJ2-7; v_gene: TRBV27; d_gene: TRBD2; CDR3aa: CASSSTSGSSYEQYF
j_gene: TRBJ1-5; v_gene: TRBV28; d_gene: NA; CDR3aa: CASTSGGAGNQPQHF
j_gene: TRBJ1-4; v_gene: TRBV5-1; d_gene: NA; CDR3aa: CASSLGGGTNEKLFF
j_gene: TRBJ1-1; v_gene: TRBV11-2; d_gene: NA; CDR3aa: CASSLRGGIGNTEAFF
j_gene: TRBJ2-1; v_gene: TRBV9; d_gene: TRBD2; CDR3aa: CASSVGPAGGHNEQFF
j_gene: TRBJ2-5; v_gene: TRBV5-4; d_gene: NA; CDR3aa: CASSSQETQYF
j_gene: NA; v_gene: TRBV29-1; d_gene: NA; CDR3aa: CSVSRGTSYEQYF